This T cell receptor (beta chain) originates from a study of blood T cell repertoires in COVID-19. Study at large: PBMCs, B-cell-depleted T cells, or T cells provided the cDNA or gDNA that made up the material.

Per the authors' pipeline: Cell counts per sample came from amplifying reference gene primers. The protocol was immunoSEQ multiplex PCR, while the TCRdb copy is restricted to in-frame clones and leaves out a portion. The DNA was the basis for D and trimming; V, J and clone size are from that table. Here the sample spans over 200,000 clones, 80% being singletons. J gave up 2 bases and V 6 bases, and 7 bases lay outside the gene matches. The germline V gene has CDR1 MDHEN and CDR2 SYDVKM. The CDR3 is made up of 14 amino acids. This chain uses TRBV28 with TRBJ2-7, with TRBD1 matching 7 bases. The sequencing sample was made of peripheral blood. The sequence was collected from a human donor in a cohort sampled during active COVID-19. The CDR3 DNA sequence: TGTGCCAGCAGCCCGGGACAGCCCCCCTACGAGCAGTACTTC. Protein: CASSPGQPPYEQYF.